The T cell receptor (beta chain) under discussion was sequenced for a study of response to subunit inactivated influenza vaccine. Points from the study as a whole: Each seasonal influenza vaccination recruits few new T cells, the authors suggested.

Germline V gives CDR1 SGHTA, CDR2 FQGNSA. The CDR3 has 15 residues. With 3 bases removed from V and 9 bases from J, the gap between germline ends came to 15 bases. Regarding this clonotype: No antigen is known for it.

TCRdb independently ran MiXCR on the RT-PCR reads; one entry per CDR3 protein. The data hold fewer than 550,000 distinct CDR3 sequences, with about 25% observed a single time. Source: CD4+ T cells sorted from PBMCs, taken about 5 days after vaccination. This TCR was sampled from a man aged 50 to 59 who received an inactivated influenza vaccine. The chain uses TRBV7-2 and TRBJ1-6; TRBD1 is a possible D gene (5 bases). The CDR3 region is CASSLSGVVGSPLHF. CDR3 nucleotides: TGTGCCAGCAGCTTGTCGGGGGTGGTAGGTTCACCCCTCCACTTT. Together with reference TRBV7-2 and TRBJ1-6, the CDR3 gives the full variable domain: GAGVSQSPSNKVTEKGKDVELRCDPISGHTALYWYRQSLGQGLEFLIYFQGNSAPDKSGLPSDRFSAERTGGSVSTLTIQRTQQEDSAVYLCASSLSGVVGSPLHFGNGTRLTVT.